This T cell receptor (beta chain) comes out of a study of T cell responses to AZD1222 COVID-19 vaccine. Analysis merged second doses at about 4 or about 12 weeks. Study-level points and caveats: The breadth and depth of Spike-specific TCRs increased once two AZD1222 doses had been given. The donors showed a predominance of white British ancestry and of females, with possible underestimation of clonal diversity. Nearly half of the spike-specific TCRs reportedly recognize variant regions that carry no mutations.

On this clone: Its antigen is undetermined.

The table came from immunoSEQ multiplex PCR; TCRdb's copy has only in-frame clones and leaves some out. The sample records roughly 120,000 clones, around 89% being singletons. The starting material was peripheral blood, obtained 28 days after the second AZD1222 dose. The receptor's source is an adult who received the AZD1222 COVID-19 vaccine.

The CDR3 protein is CASSFRAPTDTQYF. Here the CDR3 DNA reads TGTGCCAGCAGTTTTCGGGCCCCCACAGATACGCAGTATTTT. The chain joins TRBV27 to TRBJ2-3; the D is unclear. Germline V gene lookup returns CDR1 MNHEY and CDR2 SMNVEV (reference sequence). Trimming cost V 3 bases and J 2 bases, with 9 bases left between them. This CDR3 spans 14 amino acids.